This TCR beta chain comes out of a study of T cells in localized non-small cell lung cancer. General observations from the study: Appearing in adjacent lung were a median around 60 of the top 100 tumor clones.

For this clone: What it binds is not known.

Data came from immunoSEQ multiplex PCR; TCRdb stores just in-frame clones and leaves some out. The sample has some 7,800 clones, about 89% seen once. The sequences come from peripheral blood, collected before any cancer treatment. The sequence derives from a male donor at least 60 years old with stage III lung adenocarcinoma.

The CDR3 DNA reads TGTGCCAGCAGCTCCAGAGGGCCTGGGGCCAACGTCCTGACTTTC. Translated, it gives CASSSRGPGANVLTF. V gene TRBV5-8 combines with J gene TRBJ2-6; possibly TRBD2 for D (5 bases). The CDR3 contains 15 residues. V was shortened by 3 bases and J by 2 bases, with 9 bases between the two germline ends. Germline CDR1 is SGHTS and CDR2 is YDEGEE. Using reference TRBV5-8 and TRBJ2-6 for the parts outside the CDR3, the full variable domain is EAGVTQSPTHLIKTRGQQATLRCSPISGHTSVYWYQQALGLGLQFLLWYDEGEERNRGNFPPRFSGRQFPNYSSELNVNALELEDSALYLCASSSRGPGANVLTFGAGSRLTVL.